Presented here are 21 T cell receptor beta chains from one specimen sequenced in a study of T cells after yellow fever vaccination. TCRdb re-analysed the 5' RACE reads in MiXCR, keeping a single row per CDR3 protein. The top ten clones hold about 2.8% of a sample with around 180,000 distinct CDR3 sequences, 5.5% to 8% of them seen once. Sequenced here: CD4+ T cells sorted from PBMCs, sampled on the day of the first yellow fever vaccination. The source of these receptors is a man between 18 and 35 years old who received the YFV17D yellow fever vaccine.

There are many counts of this clonotype. The chain recombines TRBV7-9 with TRBJ2-1; D gene unclear. Per the germline V gene, CDR1 is SEHNR and CDR2 is FQNEAQ (reference sequence). The CDR3 sequence is 15 residues long. The V end was cut by 0 bases, the J end by 6 bases, with 12 bases between. The CDR3 loop reads CASSLALWKPNEQFF. DNA for the CDR3: TGTGCCAGCAGCTTAGCGCTATGGAAACCCAATGAGCAGTTCTTC.

CDR3 sequence (DNA): TGCGCCAGCTGTGAACGACTAGCGGGGTACCAAGAGACCCAGTACTTC. It encodes CASCERLAGYQETQYF. The J gene is TRBJ2-5, the V gene TRBV5-1; 11 bases align to TRBD2. From germline, CDR1 is SGHRS and CDR2 YFSETQ. The CDR3 runs 16 residues. The trim removed 7 bases at V and 0 bases at J, leaving 8 bases unmatched.

This clonotype came up a few times. This chain connects TRBV20-1 to TRBJ2-2; 12 bases are a match to TRBD2. CDR1 and CDR2 from the germline V gene are DFQATT and SNEGSKA (reference sequence). J gave up 2 bases and V 4 bases, and 2 bases lay outside the gene matches. The CDR3 has 15 residues. The CDR3 coding sequence is TGCAGTGCTAAGACTAGCGGGGGAAACACCGGGGAGCTGTTTTTT. Protein sequence: CSAKTSGGNTGELFF.

The CDR3 loop reads CASSLVDGSTDTQYF. The DNA for the CDR3 is TGTGCCAGCAGCTTAGTGGACGGGAGCACAGATACGCAGTATTTT. The chain carries TRBV7-2 and TRBJ2-3; D call uncertain. The germline V gene encodes CDR1 SGHTA and CDR2 FQGNSA. This CDR3 has 15 residues. V gave up 1 base and J gave up 0 bases, with 8 bases separating them.

This clonotype was picked up many times. At one end, the junction sequence differs from germline, possibly due to a read error. The chain links TRBV7-7 to TRBJ2-1, with D possibly called TRBD1 or TRBD2 (6 bases each). Germline CDR1 reads SSHAT; CDR2 reads FNYEAQ (reference sequence). The CDR3 loop spans 14 amino acids. CDR3 residues: CASSLGGWMNEQFF. DNA for the CDR3: TGTGCTAGCAGCTTAGGGGGGTGGATGAATGAGCAGTTCTTC.

This clonotype was counted many times. This sequence joins TRBV5-1 and TRBJ1-4; D gene ambiguous. Trimming took off 0 bases at V and 8 bases at J, with 20 bases between the two ends. The CDR3 is made up of 17 amino acids. CDR1 and CDR2 (germline): SGHRS, YFSETQ. CDR3 residues: CASSLGISTAPGEKLFF. The CDR3 DNA follows: TGCGCCAGCAGCTTGGGTATCTCGACGGCTCCCGGGGAAAAACTGTTTTTT.

This clonotype showed up many times. The chain carries TRBV11-3 and TRBJ2-2; 8 nucleotides match TRBD1. Germline loops: CDR1 SGHNT, CDR2 YENEEA. The CDR3 has 14 amino acids. Germline trimming cut 4 bases from V and 4 bases from J; bases unmatched to any gene: 2. The CDR3 bases are TGTGCCAGCAGCTGGACAGGGAGCACCGGGGAGCTGTTTTTT. It encodes CASSWTGSTGELFF.

At least ten counts were recorded for this clonotype. This chain uses TRBV28 with TRBJ1-2; TRBD1 is a possible D gene (6 bases). Germline CDR1 reads MDHEN; CDR2 reads SYDVKM. The CDR3 is 11 amino acids. V was trimmed by 2 bases and J by 8 bases, leaving 6 bases between them. The CDR3 here is CASSLQGGYTF. CDR3 nucleotides: TGTGCCAGCAGTTTACAGGGGGGCTACACCTTC.

This chain joins TRBV19 and TRBJ2-1; TRBD1 matches at 9 bases. The CDR3 has 14 residues. V lost 10 bases to trimming and J lost 3 bases; unmatched junction nucleotides: 7. Germline loops: CDR1 LNHDA, CDR2 SQIVND (reference sequence). The CDR3 spells CATADRGIYNEQFF. CDR3 DNA sequence: TGTGCCACCGCGGACAGGGGTATCTACAATGAGCAGTTCTTC.

This clonotype has ten or more counts. The chain links TRBV10-3 to TRBJ1-6; D not certain. This CDR3 is built from 14 residues. Trimming shortened V by 7 bases and J by 9 bases, and 16 bases separated the two germline ends. Germline CDR1 and CDR2: ENHRY and SYGVKD. The CDR3 reads CAITAERFSSPLHF. In DNA, the CDR3 is TGTGCCATCACCGCGGAACGGTTTAGTTCACCCCTCCACTTT.

This sequence joins TRBV7-2 and TRBJ2-7; D ambiguous. CDR1 SGHTA and CDR2 FQGNSA come from the germline V gene. V dropped 1 base and J dropped 2 bases, with 12 bases sitting between them. CDR3 size: 15 residues. CDR3 sequence reads: CASSLVPRGTYEQYV. The CDR3 bases are TGTGCCAGCAGCTTAGTTCCCCGTGGCACCTACGAGCAGTACGTC.

In its sample, this clonotype was seen a few times. The chain has TRBV5-1 and TRBJ2-5; TRBD1 is a possible D gene (5 bases). The ends were cut back, 0 bases at V and 3 bases at J, with 15 bases in the middle. CDR3 length equals 16 residues. Germline lookup yields CDR1 SGHRS and CDR2 YFSETQ. Written as DNA, the CDR3 is TGCGCCAGCAGCTTGGGACAGTCCACGGAGAAAGAGACCCAGTACTTC. Its protein product is CASSLGQSTEKETQYF. Filled out from reference TRBV5-1 and TRBJ2-5, the complete variable domain reads KAGVTQTPRYLIKTRGQQVTLSCSPISGHRSVSWYQQTPGQGLQFLFEYFSETQRNKGNFPGRFSGRQFSNSRSEMNVSTLELGDSALYLCASSLGQSTEKETQYFGPGTRLLVL.

This clonotype has at least ten counts. The V call is TRBV10-3, the J call TRBJ2-3; D might be TRBD1 (5 bases). The germline gives CDR1 ENHRY, CDR2 SYGVKD. The length of the CDR3 is 13 residues. Trimming pared 4 bases from V and 4 bases from J, leaving 9 bases between. The CDR3 DNA reads as TGTGCCATCAGTGGACAGTATGCAGATACGCAGTATTTT. Residues: CAISGQYADTQYF.

This chain connects TRBV4-2 to TRBJ2-3; 10 bases agree with TRBD2. The CDR3 loop spans 17 amino acids. Germline V gene sequence: CDR1 LGHNA, CDR2 YNFKEQ. J was trimmed by 2 bases and V by 4 bases; bases with no gene match: 9. CDR3: CASSRTYSGGYTDTQYF. The CDR3 nucleotides are TGTGCCAGCAGCCGCACATATAGCGGGGGGTACACAGATACGCAGTATTTT.

This clonotype was detected only a few times. The V call is TRBV19, the J call TRBJ2-3; 11 nucleotides agree with TRBD2. The V gene's germline CDR1 is LNHDA and CDR2 SQIVND (reference sequence). The CDR3 totals 15 residues. Trimming at V came to 4 bases and at J to 3 bases, leaving 3 bases not matched to a gene. Written as DNA, the CDR3 is TGTGCCAGTAGTACGGGACTAGCGGATACAGATACGCAGTATTTT. Translating gives CASSTGLADTDTQYF.

This clonotype has only a few counts. The chain employs TRBV11-2 and TRBJ1-2; D gene unclear. This CDR3 comprises 14 residues. The V and J ends lost 0 bases and 0 bases respectively, with 5 bases between them. The V gene's germline CDR1 is SGHAT and CDR2 FQNNGV. CDR3 in DNA: TGTGCCAGCAGCTTAGACTGGACTAACTATGGCTACACCTTC. This encodes CASSLDWTNYGYTF.

This clonotype showed up many times. The genes are TRBV6-5 and TRBJ2-7, with D possibly being TRBD1 (6 bases). Germline assignment: CDR1 MNHEY and CDR2 SVGAGI. This CDR3 region has 15 residues. Trimming took 0 bases from V and 4 from J, leaving 13 bases between them. Here the CDR3 DNA reads TGTGCCAGCAGTTACTCTACAGGGCTAGGGTACGAGCAGTACTTC. This translates into CASSYSTGLGYEQYF.

This clonotype showed up just a few times. The chain joins TRBV5-1 to TRBJ2-5; D possibly corresponds to TRBD2 (6 bases). Germline assignment: CDR1 SGHRS and CDR2 YFSETQ. This CDR3 spans 15 amino acids. V gave up 3 bases and J gave up 2 bases, with 14 bases separating them. CDR3 amino acids: CASSSTGEPQETQYF. As DNA, the CDR3 is TGCGCCAGCAGCTCGACGGGGGAACCTCAAGAGACCCAGTACTTC.

The V call is TRBV5-4, the J call TRBJ1-6; D is uncertain. Trimming took off 0 bases at V and 0 bases at J, with 10 bases between the two ends. Germline V CDR1 and CDR2: SGHNT, YYREEE (reference sequence). The CDR3 is 17 residues long. The CDR3 loop is CASSLAAASSYNSPLHF. CDR3 sequence (DNA): TGTGCCAGCAGCTTGGCGGCAGCGAGCTCCTATAATTCACCCCTCCACTTT.

The V gene is TRBV2, the J gene TRBJ2-3; D possibly corresponds to TRBD1 (6 bases). The CDR3 has 14 residues. Trimming shortened V by 6 bases and J by 1 base, and 11 bases separated the two germline ends. Germline assignment: CDR1 SNHLY and CDR2 FYNNEI. This CDR3 reads CASRGAPGTDTQYF. The CDR3 nucleotides read TGTGCCAGCAGGGGGGCCCCGGGCACAGATACGCAGTATTTT.

Only a few counts were recorded for this clonotype. The rearrangement links TRBV2 to TRBJ2-1; no reliable D call. The CDR3 is 16 residues long. V gave up 2 bases and J gave up 0 bases, with 11 bases separating them. Germline CDR1 reads SNHLY; CDR2 reads FYNNEI. CDR3 protein: CASSELGASSYNEQFF. As DNA, the CDR3 is TGTGCCAGCAGTGAACTTGGAGCCAGCTCCTACAATGAGCAGTTCTTC.